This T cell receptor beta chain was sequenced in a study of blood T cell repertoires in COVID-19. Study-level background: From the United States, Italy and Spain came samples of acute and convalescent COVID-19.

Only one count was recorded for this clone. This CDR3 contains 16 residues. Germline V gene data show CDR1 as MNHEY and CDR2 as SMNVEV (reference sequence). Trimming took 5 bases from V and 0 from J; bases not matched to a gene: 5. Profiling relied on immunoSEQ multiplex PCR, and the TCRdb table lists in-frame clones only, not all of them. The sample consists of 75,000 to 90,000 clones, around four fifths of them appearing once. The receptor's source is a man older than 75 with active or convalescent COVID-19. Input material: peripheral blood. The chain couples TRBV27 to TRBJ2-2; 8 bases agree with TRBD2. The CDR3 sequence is CASSRSSGSNTGELFF. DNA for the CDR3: TGTGCCAGCAGTAGATCTAGCGGGTCGAACACCGGGGAGCTGTTTTTT.